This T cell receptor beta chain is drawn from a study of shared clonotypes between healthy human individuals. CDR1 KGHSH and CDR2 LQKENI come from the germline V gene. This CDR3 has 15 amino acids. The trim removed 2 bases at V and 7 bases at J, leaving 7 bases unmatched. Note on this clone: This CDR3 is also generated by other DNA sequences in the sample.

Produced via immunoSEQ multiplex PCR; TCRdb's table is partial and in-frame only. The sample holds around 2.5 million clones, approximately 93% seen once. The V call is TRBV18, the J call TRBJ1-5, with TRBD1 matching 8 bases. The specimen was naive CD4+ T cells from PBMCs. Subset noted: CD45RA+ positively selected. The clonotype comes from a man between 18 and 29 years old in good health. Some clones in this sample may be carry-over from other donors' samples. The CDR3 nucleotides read TGTGCCAGCTCACCAGGGACAGGAGGAAGACAGCCCCAGCATTTT. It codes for CASSPGTGGRQPQHF.